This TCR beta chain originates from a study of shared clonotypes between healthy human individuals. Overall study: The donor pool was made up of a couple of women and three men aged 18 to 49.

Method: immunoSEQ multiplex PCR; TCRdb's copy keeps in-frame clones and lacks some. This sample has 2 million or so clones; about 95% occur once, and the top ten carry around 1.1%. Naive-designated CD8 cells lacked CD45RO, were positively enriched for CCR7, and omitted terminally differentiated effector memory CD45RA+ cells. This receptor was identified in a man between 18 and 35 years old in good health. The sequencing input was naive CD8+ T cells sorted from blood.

The CDR3 protein is CASYGRSAEGDSEQFF. CDR3 sequence (DNA): TGTGCCAGCTACGGGAGATCGGCGGAAGGAGATAGTGAGCAGTTCTTC. V gene TRBV2 combines with J gene TRBJ2-1, with D tentatively TRBD2 (6 bases). The V and J ends lost 8 bases and 9 bases respectively, with 26 bases between them. This CDR3 region has 16 residues. CDR1 and CDR2 from the germline V gene are SNHLY and FYNNEI.